This TCR beta chain was obtained from a study of identical twins. Study results and caveats: Models underpredicted monozygotic twin sharing of out-of-frame TCR alpha. Beta clonotypes that were abundant in cord blood contained fewer insertions, a pattern absent from memory repertoires.

TCRdb used MiXCR to reprocess the 5' RACE reads, holding one entry per CDR3 protein. The table has roughly 1,500,000 distinct CDR3 sequences, around 33% seen once. Concerning this clonotype itself: The antigen remains undetermined.

V trimming: 3 bases; J trimming: 4 bases; junction bases outside the gene matches: 7. Germline V gene data show CDR1 as DFQATT and CDR2 as SNEGSKA (reference sequence). The CDR3 is made up of 14 amino acids. The chain combines TRBV20-1 with TRBJ2-5; 8 nucleotides align to TRBD2. Source material: cord blood. This receptor was taken from a newborn girl in good health. DNA for the CDR3: TGCAGTGCTAGCTGGGTCGGGGGGGCAGAGACCCAGTACTTC. Protein: CSASWVGGAETQYF.